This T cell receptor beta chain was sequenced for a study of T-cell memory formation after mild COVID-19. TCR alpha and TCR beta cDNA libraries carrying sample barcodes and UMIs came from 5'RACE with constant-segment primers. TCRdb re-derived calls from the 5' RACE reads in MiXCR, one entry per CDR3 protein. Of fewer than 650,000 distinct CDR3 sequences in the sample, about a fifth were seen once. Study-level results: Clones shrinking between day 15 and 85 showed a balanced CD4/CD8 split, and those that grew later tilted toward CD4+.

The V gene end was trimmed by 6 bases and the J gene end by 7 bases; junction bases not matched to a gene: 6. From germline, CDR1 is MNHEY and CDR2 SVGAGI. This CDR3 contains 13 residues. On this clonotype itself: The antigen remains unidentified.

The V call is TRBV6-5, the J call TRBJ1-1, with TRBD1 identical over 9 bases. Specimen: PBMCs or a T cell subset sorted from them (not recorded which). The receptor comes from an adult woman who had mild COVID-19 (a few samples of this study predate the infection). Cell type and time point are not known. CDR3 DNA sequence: TGTGCCAGCAGCCGCGACAGGGGGATTGAAGCTTTCTTT. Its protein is CASSRDRGIEAFF.